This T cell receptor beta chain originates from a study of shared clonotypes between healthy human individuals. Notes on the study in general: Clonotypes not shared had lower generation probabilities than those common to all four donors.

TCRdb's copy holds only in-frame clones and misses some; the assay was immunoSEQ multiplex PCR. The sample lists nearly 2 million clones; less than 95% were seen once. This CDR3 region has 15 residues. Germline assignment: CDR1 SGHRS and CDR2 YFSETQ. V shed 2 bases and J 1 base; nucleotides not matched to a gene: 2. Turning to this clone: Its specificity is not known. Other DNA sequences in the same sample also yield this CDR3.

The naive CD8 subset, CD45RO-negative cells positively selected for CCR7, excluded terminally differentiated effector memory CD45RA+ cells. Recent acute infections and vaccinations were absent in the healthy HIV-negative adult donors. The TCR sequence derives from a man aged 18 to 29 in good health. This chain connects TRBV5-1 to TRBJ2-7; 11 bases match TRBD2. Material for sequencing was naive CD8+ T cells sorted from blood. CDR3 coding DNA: TGCGCCAGCAGCTTTGGACTAGCGGGTTCCTACGAGCAGTACTTC. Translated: CASSFGLAGSYEQYF.